This T cell receptor (beta chain) is drawn from a study of T cell repertoires in cytomegalovirus infection. On the study more broadly: CMV epitopes, recently identified HLA-C-restricted and well-studied HLA-B-restricted, were used. CMV infection together with matching HLA type was indicated by public TCR beta signatures.

General study points: HLA-C-restricted CMV-specific TCR beta clonotypes were dominant in the ex vivo response. Public TCR beta family frequency separated CMV-and-HLA carriers, including in an independent cohort.

TCRdb called the reads again in MiXCR, with one record for every CDR3 protein. The sample yields about 890,000 distinct CDR3 sequences, roughly 30% seen once. The junction had 2 bases not matched to a gene; V was cut back by 4 bases and J by 2 bases. In germline, CDR1 is SGHNT, CDR2 YYREEE (reference sequence). This CDR3 region has 15 residues. This clonotype was detected ten times or more. Its antigen is still unknown. This chain connects TRBV5-4 to TRBJ2-6, with TRBD1 matching 8 bases. The source of this sequence is a human donor in good health (CMV status not recorded). Some clones in this sample may be carry-over from other donors' samples. This specimen consisted of cultured CD8+ T cells from PBMCs, obtained from culture after CMV antigen stimulation. CDR3 sequence: CASSEDRAGANVLTF. DNA of the CDR3: TGTGCCAGCAGCGAGGACAGGGCTGGGGCCAACGTCCTGACTTTC. The full variable domain, rest sourced from reference TRBV5-4 and TRBJ2-6, is ETGVTQSPTHLIKTRGQQVTLRCSSQSGHNTVSWYQQALGQGPQFIFQYYREEENGRGNFPPRFSGLQFPNYSSELNVNALELDDSALYLCASSEDRAGANVLTFGAGSRLTVL.